These T cell receptor beta chains were read from a single sample in a study of spatial heterogeneity in lung cancer. One entry per CDR3 protein results from TCRdb running MiXCR on the 5' RACE reads. This table holds about 3,600 distinct CDR3 sequences, 4.9% found once. The sample was lung tumor tissue, taken at surgery. These receptors came from a female donor with early-stage non-small cell lung cancer. Both conserved end residues are trimmed from each CDR3.

j_call v_call cdr3_aa
TRBJ2-1 TRBV5-1 ASSDSGTSGNEQF
TRBJ2-7 TRBV18 ASSPPSVRGLSEQY
TRBJ2-7 TRBV29-1 SGQDRGGYEQY
TRBJ2-5 TRBV7-2 ASRAEETQY
TRBJ2-3 TRBV20-1 STGTSGGAADTQY
TRBJ2-1 TRBV4-1 ASSAGSSYNEQF
TRBJ1-1 TRBV6-5 ASSPSLGYTEAF
TRBJ2-5 TRBV5-6 ASSLVSVRLGVQETQY
TRBJ1-1 TRBV30 AFDRTPNTEAF
TRBJ2-5 TRBV12-5 ASGHREGAQY
TRBJ1-2 TRBV7-6 ASSLSLGGNYGYT
TRBJ1-5 TRBV10-3 AISESILGGQPQH
TRBJ1-1 TRBV4-3 ASSQATTNTEAF
TRBJ1-6 TRBV7-2 ASSTEGRSPLH
TRBJ2-3 TRBV20-1 SASPTWAGGLTDTQY
TRBJ2-2 TRBV7-2 ASSLRGQGDLSTGELF
TRBJ2-1 TRBV20-1 SARILGGTGASNEQF
TRBJ1-1 TRBV27 ASSFREFGGVTEAF
TRBJ2-7 TRBV5-5 ASSLTGFPIYEQY
TRBJ2-7 TRBV28 ASSLGHGGVGEQY
TRBJ1-4 TRBV5-5 ASSLDWQSSNEKLF
TRBJ2-7 TRBV6-5 ASSTQGFLTYEQY
TRBJ2-3 TRBV9 ASSLNSFVDTQY
TRBJ2-7 TRBV5-6 ASSLDGGTEQY
TRBJ1-2 TRBV29-1 SVEDRGGIYGYT
TRBJ2-7 TRBV20-1 SARLRGLYEQY
TRBJ2-3 TRBV14 ASSPNGLTDTQY
TRBJ2-1 TRBV10-2 ASRSAGGTYNEQF
TRBJ2-3 TRBV18 ASSSVSRSTDTQY
TRBJ2-7 TRBV7-2 ASSLVGGGTNYEQY
TRBJ1-5 TRBV7-6 ASSRERGYGQPQH
TRBJ2-3 TRBV5-4 ASSYNRDTQY
TRBJ2-3 TRBV4-3 ASSQGPAGVAGGSTDTQY
TRBJ1-6 TRBV18 ASSSGSGTGVNRSPLH
TRBJ1-6 TRBV4-1 ASSPRQGGSPLH
TRBJ1-5 TRBV6-1 ASSEEGQGGNQPQH
TRBJ1-1 TRBV14 ASSPRDPRAPEAF
TRBJ2-7 TRBV11-2 ASSLEGTGGRYEQY
TRBJ1-6 TRBV15 ATSRESGQFNSPLH
TRBJ1-6 TRBV7-2 ASSLTGNNSPLH
TRBJ2-2 TRBV18 ASSPITTGELF
TRBJ1-6 TRBV15 ATSRDPTGVSPLH
TRBJ1-5 TRBV7-2 ASSLSSNQPQH
TRBJ1-2 TRBV12-3/TRBV12-4 ASSLTRQSNYGYT